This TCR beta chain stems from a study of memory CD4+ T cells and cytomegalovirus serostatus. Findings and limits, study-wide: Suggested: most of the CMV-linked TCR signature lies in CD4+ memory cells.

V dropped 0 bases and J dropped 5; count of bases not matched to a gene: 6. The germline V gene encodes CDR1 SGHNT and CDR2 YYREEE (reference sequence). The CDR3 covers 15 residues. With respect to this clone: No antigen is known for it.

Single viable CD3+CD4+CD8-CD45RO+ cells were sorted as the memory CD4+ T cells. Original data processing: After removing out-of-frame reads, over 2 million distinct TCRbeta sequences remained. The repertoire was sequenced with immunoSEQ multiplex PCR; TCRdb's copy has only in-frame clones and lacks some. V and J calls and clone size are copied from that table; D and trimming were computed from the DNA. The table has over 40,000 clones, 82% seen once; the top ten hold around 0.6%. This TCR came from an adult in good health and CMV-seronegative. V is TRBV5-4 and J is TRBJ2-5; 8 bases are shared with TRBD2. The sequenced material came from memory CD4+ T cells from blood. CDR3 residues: CASSLELSGVETQYF. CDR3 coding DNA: TGTGCCAGCAGCTTGGAGCTTAGCGGGGTCGAGACCCAGTACTTC.